Described below is a single T cell receptor beta chain sequence and its context. Its specificity is not known. This sample was included in a study of identical twins. Germline V gene data show CDR1 as DFQATT and CDR2 as SNEGSKA (reference sequence). The CDR3 runs 13 residues. The junction had 7 bases not matched to a gene; V was cut back by 4 bases and J by 4 bases. General observations from the study: Zero-insertion findings could be partly confounded by invariant cells (MAIT and iNKT cells). The abundant beta clonotypes from cord blood had fewer insertions, and memory repertoires had none of this.

TCRdb re-analysed the 5' RACE reads in MiXCR, keeping a single row per CDR3 protein. This sample has more than 1.5 million distinct CDR3 sequences; under 35% occur once, and the top ten carry around 0.25%. Input material: cord blood. The chain employs TRBV20-1 and TRBJ2-7; 7 bases fit TRBD2. The receptor was derived from a newborn girl in good health. The CDR3 spells CSAKRLAEYEQYF. The CDR3 region has the DNA TGCAGTGCTAAAAGACTAGCCGAGTACGAGCAGTACTTC.